Listed below are T cell receptor beta chains from one sample, sequenced in a study of T cell repertoires in cytomegalovirus infection. TCRdb passed the reads through MiXCR, listing each CDR3 protein once. The table has approximately 390,000 distinct CDR3 sequences, approximately 30% seen once. No cognate antigen is known for these TCRs. Sequenced here: cultured PBMCs, sampled from culture after CMV antigen stimulation. All receptors derive from a human donor in good health (CMV status not recorded). Some clones in this sample may be carry-over from other donors' samples. The CDR3 runs from the conserved cysteine through the conserved F or W. Each record gives: V gene, clone size, J gene, CDR3 protein. Only some rows state a clone size, as once, few, many or a class for expanded clones.

TRBV6-2/TRBV6-3,few,TRBJ2-2,CASNFAARELFF
TRBV2,many,TRBJ1-5,CASSERTGWQPQHF
TRBV7-8,NA,TRBJ1-5,CASSLSRDRENNQPQHF
TRBV7-2,many,TRBJ1-1,CASSLVTGNTEAFF
TRBV20-1,NA,TRBJ2-7,CSAKPPGQSSYEQYF
TRBV30,NA,TRBJ1-3,CAWSAFGGVGGNTIYF
TRBV19,NA,TRBJ2-1,CASKEINEQFF
TRBV6-2/TRBV6-3,many,TRBJ2-2,CASSYSASGRNTGELFF
TRBV12-3/TRBV12-4,NA,TRBJ1-4,CASSLLQGGEKLFF
TRBV7-8,NA,TRBJ2-1,CASSSSGTSGKEQFF
TRBV11-2,NA,TRBJ2-5,CASSTIQGALSSETQYF
TRBV7-9,NA,TRBJ1-1,CASSLALDQRGGTEAFF
TRBV10-3,NA,TRBJ2-3,CAVARGGADTQYF
TRBV7-8,NA,TRBJ1-5,CASSSKRGANQPQHF
TRBV24-1,NA,TRBJ2-3,CATSARRGSTDTQYF
TRBV19,NA,TRBJ2-7,CVSAIGVGVSYEQYF
TRBV15,NA,TRBJ1-5,CATVPNYSNQPQHF
TRBV4-2,NA,TRBJ1-2,CASSQGTKDGYTF
TRBV4-1,NA,TRBJ2-2,CASSQPPLGAGVPTGELFF
TRBV7-2,few,TRBJ2-7,CASSLGVRPYEQYF
TRBV28,NA,TRBJ1-6,CASSLPTGDDNSPLHF
TRBV7-9,few,TRBJ1-6,CASSTWGSNRVSPLHF
TRBV28,once,TRBJ1-2,CASGREGYGYTF
TRBV24-1,NA,TRBJ2-3,CATSDLGSYFDTDTQYF
TRBV28,NA,TRBJ2-1,CASGGDAYNEQFF
TRBV7-9,NA,TRBJ2-1,CASSLALLAGYNEQFF
TRBV12-3/TRBV12-4,few,TRBJ2-3,CASSSMGTSGLNTQYF
TRBV12-3/TRBV12-4,NA,TRBJ2-5,CASSWGTSGYETQYF
TRBV6-5,NA,TRBJ2-2,CASTLKTGTPTGELFF
TRBV7-6,NA,TRBJ1-2,CASSLGTGSNYGYTF
TRBV20-1,few,TRBJ2-1,CSAPMGGRAGNEQFF
TRBV20-1,once,TRBJ2-3,CSAQDQADTQYF
TRBV6-8,NA,TRBJ2-7,CASSPGYPFGQYF
TRBV19,few,TRBJ1-1,CASSIRRLNTEAFF
TRBV29-1,NA,TRBJ2-3,CSVELAGALATDTQYF
TRBV7-6,few,TRBJ2-1,CASQASYNEQFF
TRBV6-1,many,TRBJ1-1,CASSRGFGITEAFF
TRBV3-1,NA,TRBJ2-7,CASSQVGPSYEQYF
TRBV7-2,few,TRBJ2-3,CASSLVRDRFTDTQYF
TRBV10-3,NA,TRBJ2-1,CAISEFRVDEQFF
TRBV19,many,TRBJ2-1,CASSAGQGVGEQFF
TRBV28,NA,TRBJ2-7,CASSLCGDRVCEQYF
TRBV29-1,NA,TRBJ2-1,CSVGPLTLGNEQFF
TRBV6-1,NA,TRBJ2-3,CASSEASGLGDTQYF
TRBV7-2,few,TRBJ2-1,CASSFGGRVNEQFF
TRBV7-2,NA,TRBJ2-3,CASSSRLAGNTDTQYF
TRBV24-1,NA,TRBJ2-5,CATEDPGRGETQYF
TRBV25-1,NA,TRBJ2-3,CASSGLAGVDTQYF
TRBV28,NA,TRBJ1-2,CASSIQGGYTF
TRBV11-2,NA,TRBJ1-1,CASSLGLQRNTEAFF
TRBV12-3/TRBV12-4,few,TRBJ2-1,CASRPSGRFSNEQFF